A single sample is the source of the 21 T cell receptor beta chains below, sequenced in a study of blood T cell repertoires in COVID-19 (dated by TCRdb to 2020 to 2022). Library preparation employed the immunoSEQ multiplex PCR assay. Imported from immuneACCESS, the table was reduced by TCRdb to in-frame sequences with V and J called. These copies leave out some clones; in studies compared against another copy, an unresolved V gene accounts for under half, and the cause of the remainder is not known. In this sample the table shows 55,000 to 65,000 clones, almost 85% of which occur a single time. The ten largest account for 3.5% of the sample. Sequenced material: peripheral blood. The receptors were gathered from a man aged 55 to 70 with acute or convalescent COVID-19.

The chain links TRBV25-1 to TRBJ1-1; TRBD1 aligns across 11 bases. This CDR3 region has 18 residues. V shed 3 bases and J 1 base; nucleotides not matched to a gene: 10. Germline lookup yields CDR1 MGHDK and CDR2 SYGVNS. In DNA form, the CDR3 reads TGTGCCAGCAGTGACTCTATCCGGGACAGGGGGGGGAACACTGAAGCTTTCTTT. It yields the protein CASSDSIRDRGGNTEAFF. Supplemented by reference TRBV25-1 and TRBJ1-1, the full variable domain reads EADIYQTPRYLVIGTGKKITLECSQTMGHDKMYWYQQDPGMELHLIHYSYGVNSTEKGDLSSESTVSRIRTEHFPLTLESARPSHTSQYLCASSDSIRDRGGNTEAFFGQGTRLTVV.

The rearrangement links TRBV6-1 to TRBJ1-2; 7 bases agree with TRBD1. The CDR3 totals 13 residues. From germline, CDR1 is MNHNS and CDR2 SASEGT. With 2 bases clipped from V and 8 bases from J, the junction kept 5 bases outside the gene matches. The CDR3 protein is CASSELLGQGYTF. DNA of the CDR3: TGTGCCAGCAGTGAATTGCTGGGACAGGGCTACACCTTC.

This clone was found a few times. This chain joins TRBV24-1 and TRBJ1-1, with D uncertain. Deletions cut 2 bases from V and 10 bases from J, with 13 bases between. Germline CDR1 is KGHDR and CDR2 is SFDVKD. The CDR3 sequence is 13 residues long. The CDR3 region has the DNA TGTGCCACCAGTGATTCCCGCGCTCTACGAGCTTTCTTT. Translated, it gives CATSDSRALRAFF.

The genes are TRBV5-6 and TRBJ1-2; possible D gene TRBD1, 5 bases. CDR3 length equals 16 residues. V was shortened by 1 base and J by 5 bases, with 18 bases between the two germline ends. Germline V gene data show CDR1 as SGHDT and CDR2 as YYEEEE. CDR3 residues: CASSLTPTGLTYGYTF. For the CDR3, the DNA is TGTGCCAGCAGCTTGACGCCGACGGGACTGACTTATGGCTACACCTTC.

A single count supports this clone. The chain joins TRBV28 to TRBJ1-6; D gene unclear. V was clipped by 7 bases and J by 0 bases, with 16 bases between them. Germline V CDR1 and CDR2: MDHEN, SYDVKM. This CDR3 is 17 amino acids long. The CDR3 DNA follows: TGTGCCAGCACCACTGATGGAGAGGGCTCCTATAATTCACCCCTCCACTTT. Its translation is CASTTDGEGSYNSPLHF.

The chain recombines TRBV18 with TRBJ1-1, with TRBD1 matching 7 bases. The CDR3 sequence is 14 residues long. V trimming: 3 bases; J trimming: 11 bases; junction bases outside the gene matches: 12. Per germline, CDR1 KGHSH and CDR2 LQKENI. Here the CDR3 DNA reads TGTGCCAGCTCACCCCGGGGACAGCCCGGCGAGGCTTTCTTT. This encodes CASSPRGQPGEAFF.

V is TRBV2 and J is TRBJ2-3, with TRBD2 identical over 7 bases. The CDR3 sequence is 15 residues long. V dropped 5 bases and J dropped 2; count of bases not matched to a gene: 7. Germline CDR1 SNHLY, CDR2 FYNNEI. CDR3 nucleotides: TGTGCCAGCAGTCTGCTCGGGACTATCACAGATACGCAGTATTTT. Translated, it gives CASSLLGTITDTQYF.

The chain has TRBV5-6 and TRBJ1-6, with D possibly being TRBD1 (5 bases). CDR3 length: 12 amino acids. The germline V gene has CDR1 SGHDT and CDR2 YYEEEE. The V and J ends lost 1 base and 11 bases respectively, with 7 bases between them. The CDR3 loop reads CASSLRGTPLHF. CDR3 DNA: TGTGCCAGCAGCTTGAGGGGTACACCCCTCCACTTT. The entire variable domain, with the rest obtained from reference TRBV5-6 and TRBJ1-6, is as follows: DAGVTQSPTHLIKTRGQQVTLRCSPKSGHDTVSWYQQALGQGPQFIFQYYEEEERQRGNFPDRFSGHQFPNYSSELNVNALLLGDSALYLCASSLRGTPLHFGNGTRLTVT.

Concerning this clone itself: The sample carries other DNA sequences with the same CDR3. The CDR3 region is CASSPPGGQPQHF. CDR3 sequence (DNA): TGTGCCAGCAGTCCCCCAGGAGGTCAGCCCCAGCATTTT. The chain combines TRBV27 with TRBJ1-5; D is ambiguous. CDR1 and CDR2 from the germline V gene are MNHEY and SMNVEV (reference sequence). The CDR3 length is 13 residues. V dropped 5 bases and J dropped 6 bases, with 11 bases sitting between them.

The V and J genes are TRBV19 and TRBJ1-2, with a weak D call TRBD1 (6 bases). The CDR3 runs 14 residues. Germline loops: CDR1 LNHDA, CDR2 SQIVND (reference sequence). Deletions cut 10 bases from V and 4 bases from J, with 19 bases between. CDR3 amino acids: CATRGGASLYGYTF. Here the CDR3 DNA reads TGTGCCACCCGGGGGGGGGCCTCACTCTATGGCTACACCTTC. Filled out from reference TRBV19 and TRBJ1-2, the complete variable domain reads DGGITQSPKYLFRKEGQNVTLSCEQNLNHDAMYWYRQDPGQGLRLIYYSQIVNDFQKGDIAEGYSVSREKKESFPLTVTSAQKNPTAFYLCATRGGASLYGYTFGSGTRLTVV.

The chain employs TRBV14 and TRBJ1-6; 10 bases are a match to TRBD1. The CDR3 length is 14 residues. Germline V gene sequence: CDR1 SGHDN, CDR2 FVKESK. V trimming: 5 bases; J trimming: 10 bases; junction bases outside the gene matches: 5. Here the CDR3 reads CASSFGQGGSPLHF. The CDR3 nucleotides are TGTGCCAGCAGCTTCGGACAGGGGGGATCACCCCTCCACTTT.

This chain joins TRBV5-6 and TRBJ1-6; 9 bases are a match to TRBD1. This CDR3 is 16 amino acids long. Germline values: CDR1 SGHDT, CDR2 YYEEEE. The V gene end was trimmed by 4 bases and the J gene end by 8 bases; junction bases not matched to a gene: 10. The CDR3 reads CASSPSPDRGYSPLHF. Written as DNA, the CDR3 is TGTGCCAGCAGCCCCTCCCCTGACAGGGGGTATTCACCCCTCCACTTT.

The chain has TRBV5-6 and TRBJ1-2; weak D call: TRBD1 (6 bases). With 4 bases removed from V and 2 bases from J, the gap between germline ends came to 9 bases. The length of the CDR3 is 13 residues. Germline CDR1 is SGHDT and CDR2 is YYEEEE. The CDR3 nucleotides are TGTGCCAGCAGCCGGGACATAAACTATGGCTACACCTTC. Its protein is CASSRDINYGYTF. Full variable domain (missing parts from reference TRBV5-6 and TRBJ1-2): DAGVTQSPTHLIKTRGQQVTLRCSPKSGHDTVSWYQQALGQGPQFIFQYYEEEERQRGNFPDRFSGHQFPNYSSELNVNALLLGDSALYLCASSRDINYGYTFGSGTRLTVV.

The chain links TRBV5-1 to TRBJ2-1; 12 nucleotides agree with TRBD2. Germline V CDR1 and CDR2: SGHRS, YFSETQ. Trimming removed 3 bases from V and 6 bases from J; junction bases left unmatched: 7. CDR3 length: 16 amino acids. In nucleotides, the CDR3 is TGCGCCAGCAGCTGGACTAGCGGGGAAATTGTCAATGAGCAGTTCTTC. Translating it yields CASSWTSGEIVNEQFF. The variable domain in full, completed from reference TRBV5-1 and TRBJ2-1, reads KAGVTQTPRYLIKTRGQQVTLSCSPISGHRSVSWYQQTPGQGLQFLFEYFSETQRNKGNFPGRFSGRQFSNSRSEMNVSTLELGDSALYLCASSWTSGEIVNEQFFGPGTRLTVL.

The V gene is TRBV9, the J gene TRBJ1-2; 11 positions match TRBD1. This CDR3 has 16 residues. V shed 1 base and J 8 bases; nucleotides not matched to a gene: 10. Germline V gives CDR1 SGDLS, CDR2 YYNGEE. The CDR3 DNA reads TGTGCCAGCAGCGTACCGCGGACAGGGGGCTCGTCCGGCTACACCTTC. This translates into CASSVPRTGGSSGYTF.

This chain uses TRBV7-9 with TRBJ1-2; D gene uncertain. V shed 5 bases and J shed 0 bases, with 16 bases lying between them. Germline V CDR1 and CDR2: SEHNR, FQNEAQ (reference sequence). The CDR3 runs to 16 residues. The CDR3 region is CASSGKHRSTNYGYTF. Here the CDR3 DNA reads TGTGCCAGCAGCGGAAAACACAGATCTACTAACTATGGCTACACCTTC.

This clone was observed a few times. The chain recombines TRBV5-1 with TRBJ2-3; D perhaps matches TRBD2 (5 bases). Trimming removed 4 bases from V and 0 bases from J, with 18 bases in between. The length of the CDR3 is 17 residues. Germline CDR1 reads SGHRS; CDR2 reads YFSETQ. The CDR3 protein is CASSTSPAGGSTDTQYF. In nucleotides, the CDR3 is TGCGCCAGCAGCACCTCTCCCGCGGGCGGGAGCACAGATACGCAGTATTTT.

This clone has only a few counts. The J gene is TRBJ1-1, the V gene TRBV10-3; D is unclear. Trimming stripped 2 bases from V and 11 bases from J, with 12 bases between. The CDR3 loop spans 12 amino acids. Germline V gene data show CDR1 as ENHRY and CDR2 as SYGVKD. In DNA form, the CDR3 reads TGTGCCATCAGTGAGGGTATCGCCGAGGCTTTCTTT. As protein: CAISEGIAEAFF.

The chain joins TRBV18 to TRBJ1-3; TRBD1 agrees at 8 bases. V lost 0 bases, J lost 0 bases, and 1 base stayed unmatched. The germline V gene encodes CDR1 KGHSH and CDR2 LQKENI. The CDR3 is 16 amino acids. This CDR3 is CASSPPTGDSGNTIYF. The CDR3 bases are TGTGCCAGCTCACCACCGACAGGGGACTCTGGAAACACCATATATTTT.

The chain recombines TRBV19 with TRBJ1-1; 7 nucleotides match TRBD1. The V gene's germline CDR1 is LNHDA and CDR2 SQIVND (reference sequence). This CDR3 has 14 amino acids. J was trimmed by 1 base and V by 7 bases; bases with no gene match: 6. CDR3 protein: CASKSQGGNTEAFF. The CDR3 DNA is TGTGCCAGTAAATCGCAGGGGGGGAACACTGAAGCTTTCTTT.

The chain combines TRBV2 with TRBJ2-5; 9 bases align to TRBD1. The length of the CDR3 is 16 residues. Germline loops: CDR1 SNHLY, CDR2 FYNNEI. Unmatched junction bases numbered 16, after V lost 7 bases and J lost 7 bases. The DNA for the CDR3 is TGTGCCAGCATGGGACAGGGTGGTCGGATTTTGCGGACCCAGTACTTC. Protein sequence: CASMGQGGRILRTQYF. The whole variable domain, filled in from reference TRBV2 and TRBJ2-5, reads EPEVTQTPSHQVTQMGQEVILRCVPISNHLYFYWYRQILGQKVEFLVSFYNNEISEKSEIFDDQFSVERPDGSNFTLKIRSTKLEDSAMYFCASMGQGGRILRTQYFGPGTRLLVL.